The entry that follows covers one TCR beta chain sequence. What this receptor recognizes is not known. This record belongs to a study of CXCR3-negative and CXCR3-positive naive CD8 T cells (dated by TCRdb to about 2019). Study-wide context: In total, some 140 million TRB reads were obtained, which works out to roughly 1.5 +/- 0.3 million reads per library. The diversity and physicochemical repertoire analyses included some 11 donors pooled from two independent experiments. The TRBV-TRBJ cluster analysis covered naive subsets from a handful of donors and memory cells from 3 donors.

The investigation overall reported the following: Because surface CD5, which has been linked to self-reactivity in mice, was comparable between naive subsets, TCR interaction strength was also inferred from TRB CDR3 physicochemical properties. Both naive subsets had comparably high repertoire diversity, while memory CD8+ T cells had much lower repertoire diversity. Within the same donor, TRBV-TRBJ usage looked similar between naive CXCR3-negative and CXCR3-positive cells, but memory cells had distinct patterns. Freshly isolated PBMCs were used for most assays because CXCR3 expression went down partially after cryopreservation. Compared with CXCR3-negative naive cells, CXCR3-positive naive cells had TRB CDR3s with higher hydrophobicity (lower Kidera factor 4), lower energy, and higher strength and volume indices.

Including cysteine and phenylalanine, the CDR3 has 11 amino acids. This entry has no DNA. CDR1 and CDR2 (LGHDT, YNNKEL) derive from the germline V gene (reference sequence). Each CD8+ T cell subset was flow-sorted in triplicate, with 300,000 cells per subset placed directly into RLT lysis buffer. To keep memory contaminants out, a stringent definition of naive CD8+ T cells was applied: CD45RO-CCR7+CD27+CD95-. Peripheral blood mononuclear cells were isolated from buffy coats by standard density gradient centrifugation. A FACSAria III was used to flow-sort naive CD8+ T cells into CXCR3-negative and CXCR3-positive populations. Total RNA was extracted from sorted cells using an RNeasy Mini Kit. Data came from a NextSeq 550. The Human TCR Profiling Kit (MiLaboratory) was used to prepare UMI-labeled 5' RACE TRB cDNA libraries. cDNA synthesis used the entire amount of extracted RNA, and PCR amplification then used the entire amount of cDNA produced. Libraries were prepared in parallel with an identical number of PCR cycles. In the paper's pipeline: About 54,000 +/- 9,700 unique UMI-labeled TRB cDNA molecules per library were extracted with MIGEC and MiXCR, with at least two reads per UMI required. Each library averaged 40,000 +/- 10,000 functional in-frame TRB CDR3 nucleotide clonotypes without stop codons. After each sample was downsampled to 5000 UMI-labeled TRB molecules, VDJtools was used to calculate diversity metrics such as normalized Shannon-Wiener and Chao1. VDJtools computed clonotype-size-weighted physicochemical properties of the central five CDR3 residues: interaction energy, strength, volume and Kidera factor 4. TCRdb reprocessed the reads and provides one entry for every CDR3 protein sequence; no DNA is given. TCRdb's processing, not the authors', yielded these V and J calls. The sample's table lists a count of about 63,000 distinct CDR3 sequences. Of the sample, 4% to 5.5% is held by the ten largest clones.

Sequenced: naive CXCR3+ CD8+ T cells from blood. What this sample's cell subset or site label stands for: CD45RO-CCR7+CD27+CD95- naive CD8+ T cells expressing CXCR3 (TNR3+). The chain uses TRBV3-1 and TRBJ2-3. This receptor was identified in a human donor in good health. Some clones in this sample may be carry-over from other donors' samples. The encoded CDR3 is CASTIRDTQYF.